The present T cell receptor beta chain was sequenced within a study of T-cell memory formation after mild COVID-19 (dated by TCRdb to the early 2020s). About the investigation overall: Most TCR sequence clusters were specific to one of the two donors. The cohort comprised two young, previously healthy adult volunteers, one female and one male. Longitudinal TCRalpha and TCRbeta repertoire sequencing tracked T-cell clones expanding and contracting after mild COVID-19 in a couple of donors. Findings and caveats that apply to the study as a whole: SARS-CoV-2 specificity of the second-wave clones peaking on day 37 was not confirmed. Some responding clones were detected in pre-infection memory, which suggested that pre-existing cross-reactive memory T cells had joined the SARS-CoV-2 response. Only two mild cases were covered in the study, and larger cohorts including severe cases with pre-infection samples were considered necessary. Clones that contracted from day 15 to 85 showed balanced CD4/CD8 phenotypes, whereas a second wave of clones that expanded from day 15 to 37 leaned towards CD4+. Contracting CD4+ clones appeared mostly in the CM and EM memory subsets, whereas CD8+ clones were enriched in EMRA.

The CDR3 has 13 amino acids, counting the end cysteine and phenylalanine. CDR3 DNA is the only sequence kept; it has 39 bases, read in frame from the first base. Between the V and J ends, shortened by 1 base and 2 bases respectively, the junction contains 7 bases. The germline V gene supplies CDR1 SGHRS and CDR2 YFSETQ. This clonotype has a count of ten or more. Its antigen has not been determined. It has no much larger one-base neighbor in the sample; base qualities were not kept. Ficoll-Paque density gradient centrifugation was the method used to isolate PBMCs. Sequencing instrument: Illumina NovaSeq 6000. TCRalpha and TCRbeta cDNA libraries were built by 5'RACE with constant-segment primers, adding sample barcodes and unique molecular identifiers. RNA was extracted from every sample with Trizol reagent. The libraries were amplified in two PCR steps, and the second step added a second sample barcode and Illumina TruSeq adapters. Sequencing of libraries was performed on an Illumina NovaSeq with 2 x 150 bp paired-end reads. The study's own analysis went as follows. With migec v1.2.7, reads were demultiplexed and then collapsed into UMI-guided consensus sequences. With mixcr v2.1.11, UMI consensuses were aligned to TRA and TRB V and J templates and assembled into clonotypes. A clonotype was counted as expanded or contracted only if both edgeR and NoisET called the change significant, with noise models trained on biological replicates. edgeR calls used a false discovery rate-adjusted p below 0.01 and a log2 fold-change threshold of 1. As an exploratory analysis of dynamics, PCA with hierarchical clustering was applied to max-normalized trajectories of the 1000 most abundant clonotypes. Separately sequenced CD4+ and CD8+ repertoires were used to assign a CD4 or CD8 phenotype to each responding clone. TCRdb reprocessed the public reads (quality trimming at Q25 with fastp, clone calling with MiXCR) and kept in-frame beta chains. Every CDR3 protein is listed once, alongside the most common genes and DNA of its rows. These V and J calls are TCRdb output, not the study's own analysis. In this sample the table shows 200,000 to 300,000 distinct CDR3 sequences, 16% of which occur a single time. The ten largest make up roughly a fifth of the sample.

Input material: PBMCs or a T cell subset sorted from them (not recorded which). The V and J genes are TRBV5-1 and TRBJ2-7; TRBD2 could be the D gene, as 5 bases match. This clonotype originated in a man younger than 30 who had mild COVID-19 (a few samples of this study predate the infection). The sample titles of this study are shuffled in the database, so cell type and time point are left out; the donor was told from shared clones. The CDR3 has the sequence CASSLTSTYEQYF. Read as DNA, the sequence is TGCGCCAGCAGCTTGACTAGTACCTACGAGCAGTACTTC. Joined to the reference TRBV5-1 and TRBJ2-7 proteins, this CDR3 gives the full variable domain: KAGVTQTPRYLIKTRGQQVTLSCSPISGHRSVSWYQQTPGQGLQFLFEYFSETQRNKGNFPGRFSGRQFSNSRSEMNVSTLELGDSALYLCASSLTSTYEQYFGPGTRLTVT.